This T cell receptor beta chain emerged from a study of blood T cell repertoires in COVID-19. A few counts support this clone. The CDR3 runs 17 residues. The germline V gene encodes CDR1 MNHNS and CDR2 SASEGT. J gave up 2 bases and V 4 bases, and 11 bases lay outside the gene matches. The assay was immunoSEQ multiplex PCR, and TCRdb's table has in-frame clones only and misses some. This sample carries over 70,000 clones, 80% to 85% of them seen once, and the ten largest clones take around 30%. The sequencing sample was made of peripheral blood. The sequence derives from a human donor in a cohort sampled during active COVID-19. The chain combines TRBV6-1 with TRBJ2-3; 8 bases agree with TRBD2. CDR3 nucleotides: TGTGCCAGCAGTGCGTCCGGGGGGGCTAGCCCCACAGATACGCAGTATTTT. It yields the protein CASSASGGASPTDTQYF.